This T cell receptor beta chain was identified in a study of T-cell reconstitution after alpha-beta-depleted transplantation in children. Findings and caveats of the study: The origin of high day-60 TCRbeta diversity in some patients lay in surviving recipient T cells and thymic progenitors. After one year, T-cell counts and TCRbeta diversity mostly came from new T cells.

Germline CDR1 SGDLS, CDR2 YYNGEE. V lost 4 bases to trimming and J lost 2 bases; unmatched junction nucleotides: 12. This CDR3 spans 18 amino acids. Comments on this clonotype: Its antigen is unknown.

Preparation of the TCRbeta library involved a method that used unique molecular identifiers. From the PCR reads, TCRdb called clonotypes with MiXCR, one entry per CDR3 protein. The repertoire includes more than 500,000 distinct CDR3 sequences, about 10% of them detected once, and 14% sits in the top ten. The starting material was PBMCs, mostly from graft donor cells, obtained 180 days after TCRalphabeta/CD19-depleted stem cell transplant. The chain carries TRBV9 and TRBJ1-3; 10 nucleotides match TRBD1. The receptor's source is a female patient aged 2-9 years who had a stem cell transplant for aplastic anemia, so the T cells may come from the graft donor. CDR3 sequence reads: CASSSGIGTGVPGNTIYF. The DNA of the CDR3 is TGTGCCAGCAGCTCAGGGATCGGGACAGGGGTTCCTGGAAACACCATATATTTT.